Listed below are T cell receptor beta chains from one sample, sequenced in a study of regulatory T cells in long-lasting Graves disease. TCRdb itself ran the multiplex PCR reads through MiXCR, one entry per CDR3 protein. The sample consists of about 560,000 distinct CDR3 sequences, roughly 15% of them appearing once. A further study also used this sample, focusing on T cells in Graves' hyperthyroidism and ophthalmopathy.

The sequencing used peripheral blood mononuclear cells (PBMCs), collected at new diagnosis, from a patient treated with antithyroid drugs. All receptors derive from a man in his late teens or twenties with Graves disease. Each CDR3 is given with its conserved first and last residue. The order of the fields is D gene, V gene, J gene, clone size, CDR3 protein, CDR3 DNA. D genes are given only for firm matches. Where a row states a size, it is once, few, many or the class of an expanded clone; other rows omit it.

D: .
V: TRBV5-1
J: TRBJ1-4
size: many
CDR3: CASSSMTGSEKLFF
DNA: TGCGCCAGCAGCTCAATGACAGGCTCGGAAAAACTGTTTTTT

D: .
V: TRBV12-3/TRBV12-4
J: TRBJ1-3
size: few
CDR3: CVSRRTPDRGNTIYF
DNA: TGTGTCAGCAGACGGACACCGGACCGTGGAAACACCATATATTTT

D: TRBD2
V: TRBV25-1
J: TRBJ2-1
size: few
CDR3: CATRRLAEQFF
DNA: TGTGCCACCAGAAGACTAGCGGAGCAGTTCTTC

D: TRBD1
V: TRBV2
J: TRBJ1-6
size: .
CDR3: CASMMDRGDSPLHF
DNA: TGTGCCAGCATGATGGACAGGGGGGATTCACCCCTCCACTTT

D: TRBD2
V: TRBV12-3/TRBV12-4
J: TRBJ2-1
size: many
CDR3: CASSPLTSGRSNEQFF
DNA: TGTGCCAGCAGCCCCCTTACTAGCGGGAGATCAAATGAGCAGTTCTTC

D: .
V: TRBV5-1
J: TRBJ2-1
size: .
CDR3: CASSSTGLQFF
DNA: TGCGCCAGCAGCTCCACAGGTCTGCAGTTCTTC

D: .
V: TRBV20-1
J: TRBJ2-1
size: many
CDR3: CSGAKGGYNEQFF
DNA: TGCAGTGGGGCCAAAGGGGGTTACAATGAGCAGTTCTTC

D: .
V: TRBV9
J: TRBJ1-1
size: .
CDR3: CARSVGVGPNTEAFF
DNA: TGTGCCCGCAGCGTAGGGGTGGGCCCGAACACTGAAGCTTTCTTT

D: .
V: TRBV7-2
J: TRBJ2-7
size: few
CDR3: CASSLRLVGYEQYF
DNA: TGTGCCAGCAGCTTACGTTTGGTCGGGTACGAGCAGTACTTC

D: TRBD1
V: TRBV10-3
J: TRBJ1-1
size: many
CDR3: CAISGQENTEAFF
DNA: TGTGCCATCAGCGGACAGGAGAACACTGAAGCTTTCTTT

D: TRBD2
V: TRBV29-1
J: TRBJ2-3
size: few
CDR3: CSVEGGGSSTDTQYF
DNA: TGCAGCGTTGAAGGGGGAGGGTCTAGCACAGATACGCAGTATTTT

D: TRBD2
V: TRBV20-1
J: TRBJ2-1
size: many
CDR3: CSARELAGVGNEQFF
DNA: TGCAGTGCTAGGGAACTAGCGGGAGTGGGAAATGAGCAGTTCTTC

D: TRBD1
V: TRBV4-1
J: TRBJ2-7
size: few
CDR3: CASSQDDRGYEQYF
DNA: TGCGCCAGCAGCCAAGATGACAGGGGCTACGAGCAGTACTTC

D: .
V: TRBV11-2
J: TRBJ2-7
size: .
CDR3: CASSFPTESYEQYF
DNA: TGTGCCAGCAGCTTCCCGACGGAATCCTACGAGCAGTACTTC

D: .
V: TRBV19
J: TRBJ2-3
size: .
CDR3: CASSVPGADTQYF
DNA: TGTGCCAGTAGTGTCCCGGGTGCAGATACGCAGTATTTT

D: .
V: TRBV4-1
J: TRBJ2-5
size: .
CDR3: CASSPGRDQETQYF
DNA: TGCGCCAGCAGCCCGGGACGGGACCAAGAGACCCAGTACTTC

D: .
V: TRBV7-8
J: TRBJ2-3
size: many
CDR3: CASSSQGLNTDTQYF
DNA: TGTGCCAGCAGCTCGCAGGGACTTAACACAGATACGCAGTATTTT